This TCR beta chain derives from a study of cytomegalovirus exposure and HLA in healthy donors (dated by TCRdb to about 2017). Study-wide context: An earlier analysis of about 560 of the donors reported 250 to 300 Gb of sequence data and 95 million to 140 million unique TCR beta sequences obtained from some 170 million T cells. An early release covering roughly 600 HLA-typed donors comprised 300 to 350 gigabases of sequencing data and some 79 million unique TCR sequences. Of the 300 to 500 genotyped donors, 65% to 90% were placed in the genetic ancestry cluster associated with self-reported Caucasian donors. The study aimed to test whether signatures of past pathogen exposure could be identified by cataloging public T cell receptors. Using immunosequencing, the study profiled T cell repertoires from approximately 700 subjects and related those repertoires to cytomegalovirus serostatus. A separate validation cohort of about 110 different subjects was used in addition to the approximately 700-subject first cohort. To predict cytomegalovirus infection status, the study combined high-throughput TCR immunosequencing, statistical association of individual TCRs with disease status, and machine learning. To study patterns of TCR occurrence, a later analysis re-analyzed previously published TCR beta repertoires from 650 to 750 donors and added high-resolution HLA genotyping. Rather than drawing on any new phenotypic data, the later analysis identified candidate immune exposures from TCR beta sequences and the way those sequences occurred across donors. In an earlier analysis of several hundred of the donors, high-throughput TCR beta sequencing was used to judge whether each TCR beta V gene segment behaved as functional or pseudogenic. Donor age, sex, ethnicity and CMV serostatus were compiled together with the repertoire data. Genome-wide SNP genotypes for about 65% of the roughly 700 donors were used in a later genetic analysis, which treated that subset as a discovery cohort. All discovery cohort repertoires had been generated on a single sequencing platform. Both class I and class II loci were covered by HLA typing, at four-digit resolution. Typing coverage varied by locus: roughly 629-630 donors for A, B, C, DRB1 and DQB1; roughly 510 for DQA1; approximately 570 for DPA1; fewer than 480 for DPB1. Because of strong linkage in the cohort, 4 to 6 DR-DQ haplotypes were treated as single units for association and clustering. Across 398 genotyped donors of the cohort, an average of about 240,000 unique TCR beta nucleotide sequences per donor were sequenced, and roughly 20% of those sequences were non-productive. Broader findings and caveats from the paper: A cluster of highly shared sequence variants was judged likely to represent a technical artifact of the sequencing pipeline. A further reported finding was that TCR beta sequences accurately predicted the HLA-A and HLA-B alleles for most subjects in the first cohort. In both the original and validation cohorts, the classifier was reported to diagnose cytomegalovirus status with high specificity and sensitivity. Assigning TCR associations to individual alleles was difficult when HLA alleles, especially DR and DQ, strongly co-occurred. A later genetic analysis reported fewer N-insertions in productive TCRs among donors in an Asian-associated ancestry cluster than the roughly 700-donor mean. Because counts were too low, some 16 rarely observed V segments, including chromosome 9 orphons, were excluded from the earlier analysis of roughly 580 of the donors. Because some donors lacked HLA typing at each locus, the association tests relied only on the typed subset. In this cohort, only TCR beta chains were sequenced, and detectable features were limited by the absence of alpha or paired-chain data. In a later analysis, HLA-associated TCR beta chains were found to be more clonally expanded and to have lower generation probabilities than equally common non-associated chains. The authors suggested that the approach could potentially be generalized to other disease states and immunological phenotypes. According to a later analysis, TCR association rates differed among HLA loci, with DRB1 alleles showing the most associated TCRs and HLA-C alleles showing the fewest. For the cohort, immune exposure information was limited to CMV serostatus. V-gene and J-gene trimming of TCR beta chains was associated with a missense DCLRE1C variant in a later genetic analysis, and the association was replicated in an independent cohort. Presence/absence analyses assumed roughly uniform sequencing depth across donors, an assumption that may not hold. The study gave a list of 150 to 200 TCR beta chains associated with cytomegalovirus. Most TCR sequences were seen in very few donors, while some public TCRs were found in many individuals. According to a later analysis, parvovirus B19, influenza, CMV and Epstein-Barr virus appeared linked to several top co-occurrence clusters. At a false discovery rate of 0.05, a later analysis linked under 20,000 TCR beta sequences to specific HLA alleles. A few of the identified cytomegalovirus-associated TCR beta chains were confirmed in vitro to be specific for cytomegalovirus antigens. Correlated functional status among segregating V segments might reflect linkage disequilibrium, but an unknown experimental factor could not be ruled out. A later analysis found that most CMV-associated TCR beta chains appeared HLA-restricted, with HLA associations seemingly driven largely by CMV exposure. The 87-base-pair reads could not distinguish some IMGT-functional V segments, including TRBV6-2 and TRBV6-3, so those segments were excluded. Broadly in line with IMGT annotations, most TCR beta V segments showed up in productive rearrangements about 87% or about 30% of the time in an earlier analysis of about 500 of the donors.

The cohort comprised fewer than 750 healthy bone marrow donors. Cohort members were all nominally healthy when sampled, although unrecorded immune exposures were likely present. The donor was CMV seronegative and was included in the group of a few hundred seronegative cohort members. A peripheral blood sample was provided by each donor, and peripheral blood mononuclear cells were used for TCR beta sequencing. Genomic DNA extraction from the blood cell samples was performed with the Qiagen DNeasy Blood Extraction Kit. With regard to this clone: Its binding antigen is unknown. Nothing much larger sits one base from this clone, and base qualities are not available.

Per the germline V gene, SGHRS is the CDR1 and YFSETQ is the CDR2. Cut back by 0 bases and 4 bases, the V and J ends lie 12 bases apart. The CDR3 has 15 amino acids, counting the end cysteine and phenylalanine. The kept DNA is CDR3 alone, 45 bases in frame from the first base. Preparation of the library involved the immunoSEQ multiplex PCR assay. For the multiplex PCR, a mixture combining 60 forward primers for TCR Vbeta segments and 13 reverse primers for TCR Jbeta segments was used. The CDR3 region of rearranged TCR beta genes was amplified from genomic DNA by a multiplex PCR assay. Amplified TCR beta libraries were sequenced as 87-base-pair reads on the Illumina HiSeq System. The authors' analysis ran thus. In a later analysis, approximately 74 million unique TCR beta chains were counted across the 500 to 850 repertoires, and roughly 11 million of these chains were shared by at least two donors. Raw reads were error-corrected and collapsed into unique sequences with a nearest-neighbor algorithm that merged closely related sequences to remove PCR and sequencing errors. To assign V, D and J gene segments, CDR3 sequences were aligned to IMGT reference sequences. For a sequence to be retained, a match of at least six nucleotides was required to both a V gene segment and a J gene segment. A rearrangement counted as productive if the CDR3 had no stop codons and remained in frame with V and J, and every other rearrangement counted as non-productive. Following IMGT convention, CDR3 was defined as the stretch from the second conserved V-encoded cysteine to the conserved J-encoded phenylalanine. The earlier analysis of about 570 of the donors excluded any sequence lacking an unambiguous match to a single V gene segment. An earlier analysis of a few hundred of the donors called V segments functional above 56.7% productive rearrangements and segregating when the between-donor standard deviation exceeded 5%. A statistical classification framework was developed to diagnose cytomegalovirus status using the catalog of TCR beta chain sequences. In a later analysis, TCR nucleotide sequences were compared against IMGT/GENE-DB human TR gene sequences so that V and J genes could be assigned. The TCRdist pipeline was used in a later analysis to assign CDR3 sequences and most-parsimonious VDJ recombination scenarios. In a later analysis, every TCR beta chain was defined by the combination of its CDR3 amino acid sequence and its V-gene family, and reads without a unique V-gene family were dropped. To address suspected cross-contamination and a sequencing artifact, a later analysis removed 592 highly shared, low-generation-probability nucleotide sequences. In a later analysis, a clonal expansion index for each public chain was calculated from normalized within-repertoire ranks of inferred template counts. In a later analysis, generation probabilities were computed with a VDJ recombination model fitted to out-of-frame rearrangements, and the resulting probabilities were checked against IGoR. Hypergeometric tests were used in a later analysis to score TCR-TCR, TCR-HLA and TCR-CMV co-occurrence, with a repertoire-size bias correction applied to the TCR pairs. In a later analysis, false discovery rates were estimated by permuting HLA or CMV assignments 20 times. In a later analysis, co-occurring TCRs were grouped using DBSCAN, and TCRdist sequence similarity was added for clustering within HLA-allele-positive subsets. Repertoires with fewer than 30,000 or more than 120,000 public chains were left out of co-occurrence clustering, as were about 5 repertoires with anomalous nucleotide sharing. TCRdb stores this immuneACCESS table with in-frame sequences only. Part of the clones is absent; in the studies checked, under half of the shortfall reflects unresolved V genes, and no reason is known for the rest. V, J and clone size were drawn from that table, and D and trimming were deduced from the DNA. In all, the sample holds 130,000 or so clones, and roughly 73% of those were seen once. Of the sample, around 1.5% is held by the ten largest clones.

The sequenced material came from PBMCs. This receptor chain uses TRBV5-1 and TRBJ2-3, and perhaps TRBD2 as D gene, on 5 matching bases. This receptor was taken from a female donor in good health and CMV-seronegative. The sequence in DNA is TGCGCCAGCAGCTTGGAAGGGAGAGTCGCAGATACGCAGTATTTT. Its product reads: CASSLEGRVADTQYF.